The source of this TCR beta chain is a study of T-cell memory formation after mild COVID-19. TCRdb re-called the 5' RACE reads through MiXCR, storing one row per CDR3 protein. The sample holds about 160,000 distinct CDR3 sequences; roughly 31% are singletons and the top ten take around 12%. The V gene lost 3 bases and the J gene lost 5 bases, with 21 bases spanning the gap. This CDR3 region has 17 residues. Germline V gene lookup returns CDR1 KGHDR and CDR2 SFDVKD. Material: PBMCs or a T cell subset sorted from them (not recorded which). The chain uses TRBV24-1 and TRBJ2-5, with a tentative D call TRBD1 (7 bases). This receptor was taken from an adult woman who had mild COVID-19 (a few samples of this study predate the infection). Cell type and time point are not known. The CDR3 coding sequence is TGTGCCACCAGTGATCCAGGGGGGAGTTGGGGAAGGGAGACCCAGTACTTC. Amino acids: CATSDPGGSWGRETQYF.